This entry describes one T cell receptor (beta chain). These data originate in a study of blood T cell repertoires in COVID-19. Sequenced by immunoSEQ multiplex PCR; TCRdb stores in-frame clones only, minus some. The sample contains about 220,000 clones, 75% to 90% of which appear only once. The ends lost 0 bases at V and 8 bases at J; junction bases unmatched: 9. CDR1 and CDR2 (germline): SGHKS, YYEKEE (reference sequence). This CDR3 has 15 amino acids. The chain couples TRBV5-5 to TRBJ1-2; 8 bases are a match to TRBD1. The sequence was collected from a woman in her seventies with COVID-19, enrolled during active disease. Sequenced material: peripheral blood. CDR3 in amino acids: CASSLDPTGVHGYTF. For the CDR3, the DNA is TGTGCCAGCAGCTTGGATCCGACAGGGGTCCACGGCTACACCTTC. The full variable domain, with the rest looked up from reference TRBV5-5 and TRBJ1-2, is DAGVTQSPTHLIKTRGQQVTLRCSPISGHKSVSWYQQVLGQGPQFIFQYYEKEERGRGNFPDRFSARQFPNYSSELNVNALLLGDSALYLCASSLDPTGVHGYTFGSGTRLTVV.